Listed below are T cell receptor beta chains from one sample, sequenced in a study of CD8 T cells in Susac syndrome. MiXCR, run by TCRdb on the immunoSEQ multiplex PCR reads, gives a single entry per CDR3 protein. Of some 300,000 distinct CDR3 sequences in the sample, 65% to 90% were seen once. The sample comprised CD8+ T cells from PBMCs. These receptors originate from a human donor with multiple sclerosis. CDR3s include the opening cysteine and the closing phenylalanine or tryptophan. The D gene is left open where the match is weak. Size is omitted from some rows. Given values are once, few, many or a class for expanded clones.

clone_size: NA; d_call: TRBD2; j_call: TRBJ2-7; v_call: TRBV20-1; cdr3_nt: TGCAGTGCTAGTCTGCCCGGGACTAGCGGGCTTAGGAGCGCCTACGAGCAGTACTTC; cdr3_aa: CSASLPGTSGLRSAYEQYF
clone_size: NA; d_call: NA; j_call: TRBJ1-1; v_call: TRBV9; cdr3_nt: TGTGCCAGCAGCTATCTGCAGAACACTGAAGCTTTCTTT; cdr3_aa: CASSYLQNTEAFF
clone_size: NA; d_call: TRBD1; j_call: TRBJ2-4; v_call: TRBV7-9; cdr3_nt: TGTGCCAGCAGCTCTTGGACAGGGGGCCAAAACATTCAGTACTTC; cdr3_aa: CASSSWTGGQNIQYF
clone_size: few; d_call: NA; j_call: TRBJ2-3; v_call: TRBV7-2; cdr3_nt: TGTGCCAGCAGCCCCGGGTCCCCCACAGATACGCAGTATTTT; cdr3_aa: CASSPGSPTDTQYF
clone_size: NA; d_call: NA; j_call: TRBJ1-5; v_call: TRBV25-1; cdr3_nt: TGTGCCAGCAGTGGGGGACCGCACACAGGGCCCGATCAGCCCCAGCATTTT; cdr3_aa: CASSGGPHTGPDQPQHF
clone_size: NA; d_call: TRBD2; j_call: TRBJ2-2; v_call: TRBV15; cdr3_nt: TGTGCCACCAGCAGAGTCGGACTAGTGGGGTCCGGGGAGCTGTTTTTT; cdr3_aa: CATSRVGLVGSGELFF
clone_size: once; d_call: TRBD2; j_call: TRBJ2-7; v_call: TRBV5-8; cdr3_nt: TGTGCCAGCAGCTTCTCTCTAGCGGGACTTCCCTACGAGCAGTACTTC; cdr3_aa: CASSFSLAGLPYEQYF
clone_size: NA; d_call: TRBD1; j_call: TRBJ1-2; v_call: TRBV28; cdr3_nt: TGTGCCGTGTCCGGGACAGGGGGCGCCTATGGCTACACCTTC; cdr3_aa: CAVSGTGGAYGYTF
clone_size: NA; d_call: TRBD1; j_call: TRBJ2-2; v_call: TRBV28; cdr3_nt: TGTGCCAGCAGTTTAAGATTATGGGGACAGGGCGCGAACACCGGGGAGCTGTTTTTT; cdr3_aa: CASSLRLWGQGANTGELFF
clone_size: NA; d_call: NA; j_call: TRBJ1-3; v_call: TRBV30; cdr3_nt: TGTGCCTGGAGTGTAGAGGGAAACACCATATATTTT; cdr3_aa: CAWSVEGNTIYF
clone_size: NA; d_call: NA; j_call: TRBJ1-2; v_call: TRBV7-8; cdr3_nt: TGTGCCAGCAGCCCCCGAGGGATTGACTATGGCTACACCTTC; cdr3_aa: CASSPRGIDYGYTF
clone_size: few; d_call: NA; j_call: TRBJ2-2; v_call: TRBV24-1; cdr3_nt: TGTGCCACCAGTGATTCCGCAGCTAACACCGGGGAGCTGTTTTTT; cdr3_aa: CATSDSAANTGELFF
clone_size: NA; d_call: TRBD2; j_call: TRBJ2-4; v_call: TRBV7-9; cdr3_nt: TGTGCCAGCAGCTTCGGGGGGAACAAAAACATTCAGTACTTC; cdr3_aa: CASSFGGNKNIQYF
clone_size: NA; d_call: NA; j_call: TRBJ2-7; v_call: TRBV28; cdr3_nt: TGTGCCAGCAGGTTATCTAGAGCCTACGAGCAGTACTTC; cdr3_aa: CASRLSRAYEQYF
clone_size: few; d_call: NA; j_call: TRBJ2-3; v_call: TRBV6-6; cdr3_nt: TGTGCCAGCAGTTACCGGGTCACAGATACGCAGTATTTT; cdr3_aa: CASSYRVTDTQYF
clone_size: once; d_call: TRBD2; j_call: TRBJ2-1; v_call: TRBV4-3; cdr3_nt: TGCGCCAGCAGCCACCTTGGACTAGCGAAGCAAAACAGCTCCTACAATGAGCAGTTCTTC; cdr3_aa: CASSHLGLAKQNSSYNEQFF
clone_size: NA; d_call: NA; j_call: TRBJ2-7; v_call: TRBV6-1; cdr3_nt: TGTGCCAGCAGCGACACTCCCTCCTACGAGCAGTACTTC; cdr3_aa: CASSDTPSYEQYF
clone_size: once; d_call: NA; j_call: TRBJ2-3; v_call: TRBV2; cdr3_nt: TGTGCCAGCAGGGCCAGTAGACCTGAAGTCACAGATACGCAGTATTTT; cdr3_aa: CASRASRPEVTDTQYF
clone_size: NA; d_call: NA; j_call: TRBJ2-2; v_call: TRBV6-5; cdr3_nt: TGTGCCAGCAGTTTAGTAGGGGCCGGGGAGCTGTTTTTT; cdr3_aa: CASSLVGAGELFF
clone_size: NA; d_call: NA; j_call: TRBJ2-1; v_call: TRBV7-9; cdr3_nt: TGTGCCAGCACAGCGGATTTTGCCTACAATGAGCAGTTCTTC; cdr3_aa: CASTADFAYNEQFF
clone_size: NA; d_call: NA; j_call: TRBJ2-7; v_call: TRBV5-6; cdr3_nt: TGTGCCAGCAGCTCCGGGACCTCCTACGAGCAGTACTTC; cdr3_aa: CASSSGTSYEQYF
clone_size: NA; d_call: TRBD2; j_call: TRBJ2-1; v_call: TRBV7-9; cdr3_nt: TGTGCCAGCAGCTCCACTCGGACTAGCGGGAGCTTACTTGAGCAGTTCTTC; cdr3_aa: CASSSTRTSGSLLEQFF
clone_size: NA; d_call: NA; j_call: TRBJ1-4; v_call: TRBV4-3; cdr3_nt: TGCGCCAGCAGCCAGAGACCACCCAGAGGAAAACTGTTTTTT; cdr3_aa: CASSQRPPRGKLFF
clone_size: NA; d_call: TRBD1; j_call: TRBJ2-7; v_call: TRBV24-1; cdr3_nt: TGTGCCACCAGTGATCCCCCGGGGACAGGGATCTACGAGCAGTACTTC; cdr3_aa: CATSDPPGTGIYEQYF
clone_size: NA; d_call: NA; j_call: TRBJ2-1; v_call: TRBV5-6; cdr3_nt: TGTGCCAGCAGCTGGGGGTCGAACTACAATGAGCAGTTCTTC; cdr3_aa: CASSWGSNYNEQFF
clone_size: NA; d_call: NA; j_call: TRBJ1-1; v_call: TRBV7-9; cdr3_nt: TGTGCCAGCACCTCCTCCTCCCCTGGCACTGAAGCTTTCTTT; cdr3_aa: CASTSSSPGTEAFF
clone_size: NA; d_call: TRBD1; j_call: TRBJ2-7; v_call: TRBV15; cdr3_nt: TGTGCCACCAGCGCTTGGTCGGACAGGGGTAACTACGAGCAGTACTTC; cdr3_aa: CATSAWSDRGNYEQYF
clone_size: NA; d_call: NA; j_call: TRBJ2-7; v_call: TRBV7-9; cdr3_nt: TGTGCCAGCAGCTTAGTCTCTCCCTACGAGCAGTACTTC; cdr3_aa: CASSLVSPYEQYF
clone_size: NA; d_call: TRBD1; j_call: TRBJ1-3; v_call: TRBV13; cdr3_nt: TGTGCCAGCAGCGCCAGACAGGGGCGGGAAAACACCATATATTTT; cdr3_aa: CASSARQGRENTIYF
clone_size: NA; d_call: TRBD2; j_call: TRBJ2-2; v_call: TRBV20-1; cdr3_nt: TGCAGTGCTAGAGATCGAGGACTAGCGGGAGCTGGGGAGCTGTTTTTT; cdr3_aa: CSARDRGLAGAGELFF
clone_size: NA; d_call: NA; j_call: TRBJ2-7; v_call: TRBV4-1; cdr3_nt: TGCGCCAGCAGCCATCGAACAGGAGACTACGAGCAGTACTTC; cdr3_aa: CASSHRTGDYEQYF
clone_size: NA; d_call: TRBD2; j_call: TRBJ2-1; v_call: TRBV6-2/TRBV6-3; cdr3_nt: TGTGCCAGCAGTTACTCGGGCAGTGGACTAGCGGGGGCCTACAATGAGCAGTTCTTC; cdr3_aa: CASSYSGSGLAGAYNEQFF
clone_size: few; d_call: TRBD1; j_call: TRBJ2-1; v_call: TRBV6-5; cdr3_nt: TGTGCCAGCAGTTTCCGGGACAGGGGGAATGAGCAGTTCTTC; cdr3_aa: CASSFRDRGNEQFF